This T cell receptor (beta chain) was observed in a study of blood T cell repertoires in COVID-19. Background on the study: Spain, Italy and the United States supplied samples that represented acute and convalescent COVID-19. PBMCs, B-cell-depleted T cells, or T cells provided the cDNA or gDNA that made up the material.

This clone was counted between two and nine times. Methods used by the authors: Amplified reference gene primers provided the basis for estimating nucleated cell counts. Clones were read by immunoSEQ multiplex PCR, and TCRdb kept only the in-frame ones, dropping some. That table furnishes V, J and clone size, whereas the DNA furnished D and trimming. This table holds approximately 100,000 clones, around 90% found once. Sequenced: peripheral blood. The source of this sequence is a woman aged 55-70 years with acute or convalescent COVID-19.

Here the CDR3 reads CASLAGMVGELFF. Written as DNA, the CDR3 is TGCGCCAGCCTGGCCGGGATGGTCGGGGAGCTGTTTTTT. V is TRBV10-2 and J is TRBJ2-2; tentative D call: TRBD2 (5 bases). CDR1 and CDR2 (germline): WSHSY, SAAADI. V lost 8 bases and J 7 bases, leaving 14 bases between the germline ends. The CDR3 sequence is 13 residues long.